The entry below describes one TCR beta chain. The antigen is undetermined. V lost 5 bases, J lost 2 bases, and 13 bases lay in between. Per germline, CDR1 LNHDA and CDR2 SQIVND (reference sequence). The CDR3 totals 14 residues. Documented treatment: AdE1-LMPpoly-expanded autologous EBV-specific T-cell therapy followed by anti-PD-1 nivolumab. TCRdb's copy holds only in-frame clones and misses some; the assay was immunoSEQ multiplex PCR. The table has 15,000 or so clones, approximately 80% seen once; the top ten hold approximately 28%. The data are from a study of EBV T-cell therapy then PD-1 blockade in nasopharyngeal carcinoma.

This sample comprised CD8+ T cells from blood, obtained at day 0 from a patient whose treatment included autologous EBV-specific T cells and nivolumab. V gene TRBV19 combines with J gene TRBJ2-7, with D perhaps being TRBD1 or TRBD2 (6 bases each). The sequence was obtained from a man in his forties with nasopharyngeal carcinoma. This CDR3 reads CASSGGTHPYEQYF. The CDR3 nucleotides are TGTGCCAGTAGTGGGGGGACACATCCCTACGAGCAGTACTTC. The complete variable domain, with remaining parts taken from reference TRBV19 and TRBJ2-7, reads DGGITQSPKYLFRKEGQNVTLSCEQNLNHDAMYWYRQDPGQGLRLIYYSQIVNDFQKGDIAEGYSVSREKKESFPLTVTSAQKNPTAFYLCASSGGTHPYEQYFGPGTRLTVT.